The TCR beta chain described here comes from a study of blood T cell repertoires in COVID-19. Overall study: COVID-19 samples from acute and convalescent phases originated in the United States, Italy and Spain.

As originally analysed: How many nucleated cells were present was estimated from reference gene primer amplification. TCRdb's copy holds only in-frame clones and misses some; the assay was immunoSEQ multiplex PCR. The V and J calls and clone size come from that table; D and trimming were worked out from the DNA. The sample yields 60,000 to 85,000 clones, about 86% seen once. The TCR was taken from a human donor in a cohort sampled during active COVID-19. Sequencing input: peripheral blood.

CDR3 amino acids: CASSLHLGGDGPGELFF. The CDR3 DNA is TGTGCCAGCAGCTTGCACTTAGGGGGAGATGGACCCGGGGAGCTGTTTTTT. This chain connects TRBV5-6 to TRBJ2-2, with a weak D call TRBD1 (6 bases). The CDR3 is 17 residues long. Germline V lookup: CDR1 SGHDT, CDR2 YYEEEE. Trimming shortened V by 1 base and J by 6 bases, and 19 bases separated the two germline ends. The full variable domain, its missing parts supplied by reference TRBV5-6 and TRBJ2-2, is DAGVTQSPTHLIKTRGQQVTLRCSPKSGHDTVSWYQQALGQGPQFIFQYYEEEERQRGNFPDRFSGHQFPNYSSELNVNALLLGDSALYLCASSLHLGGDGPGELFFGEGSRLTVL.